The clone carrying this T cell receptor beta chain appeared once. Study members were between about 18 and 95 years old and lived in 20 to 30 US regions. Researchers sorted participants into cohorts using their self-reported clinical history. Germline V gene sequence: CDR1 LNHDA, CDR2 SQIVND (reference sequence). CDR3 length: 15 amino acids. V dropped 3 bases and J dropped 4 bases, with 13 bases sitting between them. These data originate in a study of blood T cell repertoires in COVID-19. Across the whole study: Material from acute and convalescent COVID-19 was sourced from the United States, Italy and Spain.

Per the original data handling: Estimates of nucleated cell counts were drawn from the amplification of reference gene primers. Repertoires were generated with immunoSEQ multiplex PCR, while TCRdb's copy carries only in-frame clones and drops some. That table gives V, J and clone size, and the DNA gave D and trimming. Of 250,000 to 350,000 clones in the sample, 90% were seen once. This receptor was identified in a woman between 18 and 30 years old with acute COVID-19. The chain links TRBV19 to TRBJ1-5; D is unclear. Sequences were obtained from PBMCs or T cells enriched from blood (not recorded which). CDR3 region: CASSMLLESNQPQHF. CDR3 nucleotides: TGTGCCAGTAGTATGTTGCTTGAGTCGAATCAGCCCCAGCATTTT.